The 23 T cell receptor beta chains given below trace back to one sample, sequenced in a study of cytomegalovirus exposure and HLA in healthy donors. Amplification used 60 Vbeta primers and 13 Jbeta primers. This table comes from immunoSEQ multiplex PCR, and its TCRdb copy is limited to in-frame clones, with some not included. The sample has 75,000 to 90,000 clones, about 68% seen once. Input material: PBMCs. The receptors shown here come from a man aged 30 to 39 in good health and CMV-seropositive.

This chain uses TRBV29-1 with TRBJ1-1; 11 bases align to TRBD1. Germline assignment: CDR1 SQVTM and CDR2 ANQGSEA. The CDR3 loop spans 13 amino acids. After removal of 2 bases from V and 5 bases from J, the junction contained 1 base not matched to a gene. This CDR3 is CSVERDRGTEAFF. Here the CDR3 DNA reads TGCAGCGTTGAACGGGACAGGGGGACTGAAGCTTTCTTT.

This clone was observed at least ten times. The chain uses TRBV4-3 and TRBJ1-4; D is perhaps TRBD1 (6 bases). V dropped 1 base and J dropped 0 bases, with 6 bases sitting between them. CDR3 size: 15 residues. Germline CDR1 LGHNA, CDR2 YSLEER. The DNA for the CDR3 is TGCGCCAGCAGCCAAGGGACAGCAACTAATGAAAAACTGTTTTTT. Protein: CASSQGTATNEKLFF.

V gene TRBV7-2 combines with J gene TRBJ2-7; 11 nucleotides align to TRBD1. The CDR3 sequence is 15 residues long. The germline V gene encodes CDR1 SGHTA and CDR2 FQGNSA. V lost 5 bases, J lost 6 bases, and 9 bases stayed unmatched. The CDR3 loop is CASSRWDRGGGEQYF. The CDR3 bases are TGTGCCAGCAGCAGATGGGACAGGGGGGGTGGCGAGCAGTACTTC.

Points on this clone: Other DNA sequences in this sample translate to the same CDR3. The J gene is TRBJ1-2, the V gene TRBV29-1; TRBD1 matches at 8 bases. The CDR3 totals 11 residues. V trimming: 6 bases; J trimming: 3 bases; junction bases outside the gene matches: 0. Germline V CDR1 and CDR2: SQVTM, ANQGSEA. This CDR3 is CSVGQDYGYTF. The CDR3 nucleotides read TGCAGCGTGGGACAGGACTATGGCTACACCTTC.

The chain recombines TRBV10-2 with TRBJ2-7; 7 positions agree with TRBD1. V lost 7 bases to trimming and J lost 0 bases; unmatched junction nucleotides: 12. CDR3 length: 16 residues. CDR1 and CDR2 from the germline V gene are WSHSY and SAAADI. In nucleotides, the CDR3 is TGCGCCAGCACCGAACCGGGACAGTTAAACTCCTACGAGCAGTACTTC. This gives the protein CASTEPGQLNSYEQYF.

The chain joins TRBV6-1 to TRBJ1-5, with 7 bases that match TRBD1. Germline trimming cut 6 bases from V and 3 bases from J; bases unmatched to any gene: 5. The CDR3 consists of 14 residues. Germline V gives CDR1 MNHNS, CDR2 SASEGT. CDR3 sequence: CASSATGVNQPQHF. The CDR3 DNA follows: TGTGCCAGCAGCGCCACAGGGGTCAATCAGCCCCAGCATTTT.

A few counts support this clone. The genes are TRBV6-5 and TRBJ1-6; 9 bases are a match to TRBD1. The CDR3 is made up of 15 amino acids. Per the germline V gene, CDR1 is MNHEY and CDR2 is SVGAGI. Unmatched junction bases numbered 12, after V lost 4 bases and J lost 14 bases. The DNA of the CDR3 is TGTGCCAGCAGTTCCCCGGGACAGGGTGGTGAAGCCCTCCACTTT. It translates to CASSSPGQGGEALHF.

The sample holds a few counts of this clone. The V gene is TRBV5-4, the J gene TRBJ2-7; D may be TRBD2 (6 bases). The CDR3 sequence is 16 residues long. Looked up from germline, CDR1 is SGHNT and CDR2 is YYREEE (reference sequence). The ends were cut back, 5 bases at V and 2 bases at J, with 20 bases in the middle. The CDR3 sequence: CASSPGVRRDTYEQYF. In DNA form, the CDR3 reads TGTGCCAGCAGTCCAGGCGTGCGGCGGGATACCTACGAGCAGTACTTC.

The J gene is TRBJ2-3, the V gene TRBV18; possibly TRBD1 for D (6 bases). Trimming took off 3 bases at V and 5 bases at J, with 12 bases between the two ends. The germline gives CDR1 KGHSH, CDR2 LQKENI. There are 14 residues in the CDR3. CDR3 nucleotide sequence: TGTGCCAGCTCACCCTCTCAGGGGTTAGATACGCAGTATTTT. Translated: CASSPSQGLDTQYF.

The chain employs TRBV7-2 and TRBJ2-1; 7 bases are a match to TRBD2. Looked up from germline, CDR1 is SGHTA and CDR2 is FQGNSA. This CDR3 contains 16 residues. J lost 2 bases, V lost 2 bases, and 6 bases had no gene match. The CDR3, as DNA: TGTGCCAGCAGCTTAAGTGCGCGGGGGACCTACAATGAGCAGTTCTTC. Residues: CASSLSARGTYNEQFF.

J is TRBJ1-4 and V is TRBV10-2, with a tentative D call TRBD1 (6 bases). V gave up 6 bases and J gave up 8 bases, with 16 bases separating them. The CDR3 spans 14 residues. The germline CDR1 and CDR2 sequences are WSHSY and SAAADI. This CDR3 is CASSRTVRGEKLFF. The CDR3 DNA reads as TGCGCCAGCAGCAGGACAGTTCGTGGCGAAAAACTGTTTTTT.

The chain employs TRBV27 and TRBJ2-2; 10 bases match TRBD2. Germline V lookup: CDR1 MNHEY, CDR2 SMNVEV (reference sequence). CDR3 length: 18 residues. Losses at the gene ends were 0 bases for V and 2 bases for J; bases not matched to a gene: 6. The chain's CDR3 is CASSLSPGTSENTGELFF. CDR3 DNA sequence: TGTGCCAGCAGTTTATCACCCGGGACTAGCGAAAACACCGGGGAGCTGTTTTTT.

The sample holds one count of this clone. V usage is TRBV6-5 and J usage is TRBJ1-1, with a tentative D call TRBD1 (5 bases). Trimming removed 2 bases at V and 3 bases at J, with 13 bases between. The germline gives CDR1 MNHEY, CDR2 SVGAGI. CDR3 length equals 15 residues. CDR3 bases: TGTGCCAGCAGTTACAGGGGCACCAAGGACACTGAAGCTTTCTTT. Protein sequence: CASSYRGTKDTEAFF.

V gene TRBV6-6 combines with J gene TRBJ1-1; D perhaps matches TRBD1 (5 bases). This CDR3 is built from 16 residues. Germline V lookup: CDR1 MNHNY, CDR2 SVGAGI (reference sequence). Trimming left V 7 bases short and J 1 base short, with 19 bases between. The CDR3 is CASTPLGPSTNTEAFF. Here the CDR3 DNA reads TGTGCCAGCACTCCATTGGGGCCCAGTACGAACACTGAAGCTTTCTTT.

A single count supports this clone. V gene TRBV7-3 combines with J gene TRBJ2-2, with D perhaps TRBD1 (5 bases). The CDR3 is made up of 14 amino acids. CDR1 and CDR2 from the germline V gene are SGHTA and FQGTGA. Deletions cut 2 bases from V and 6 bases from J, with 10 bases between. The CDR3: CASSLDRYPGELFF. In DNA form, the CDR3 reads TGTGCCAGCAGCTTAGACAGATATCCCGGGGAGCTGTTTTTT.

The chain employs TRBV28 and TRBJ2-1, with D tentatively TRBD1 (5 bases). Between the trimmed V and J ends, which lost 2 bases and 3 bases, there was a span of 8 bases. Germline V lookup: CDR1 MDHEN, CDR2 SYDVKM. CDR3 length: 14 amino acids. The CDR3 is CASSLIGVYNEQFF. CDR3 bases: TGTGCCAGCAGTTTAATAGGGGTCTACAATGAGCAGTTCTTC.

With respect to this clone: The junction and the germline gene differ at one end; a read error may be behind it. Additional DNA sequences in this sample encode the identical CDR3. The gene calls are TRBV13 and TRBJ2-7; no definite D call. Germline-derived CDR1 and CDR2 are PRHDT and FYEKMQ (reference sequence). This CDR3 comprises 15 residues. CDR3 sequence: CASSPYLKLAYEQYF. As DNA, the CDR3 is TGTGCTAGCAGCCCCTACTTAAAGCTAGCCTACGAGCAGTACTTC.

This sequence joins TRBV11-2 and TRBJ2-2, with D perhaps matching TRBD2 (6 bases). This CDR3 has 16 residues. Germline V gene data show CDR1 as SGHAT and CDR2 as FQNNGV. V was trimmed by 4 bases and J by 1 base, leaving 13 bases between them. DNA for the CDR3: TGTGCCAGCAGCTCCTTCCAGGGACTGAACACCGGGGAGCTGTTTTTT. Translation: CASSSFQGLNTGELFF.

This clone was counted a few times. The genes are TRBV6-5 and TRBJ2-1, with D unclear. Germline CDR1 reads MNHEY; CDR2 reads SVGAGI. Trimming removed 1 base from V and 9 bases from J, with 7 bases in between. CDR3 length: 12 amino acids. CDR3 sequence reads: CASSYFPGEQFF. CDR3 nucleotide sequence: TGTGCCAGCAGTTACTTCCCGGGTGAGCAGTTCTTC.

V gene TRBV27 combines with J gene TRBJ2-2; TRBD2 aligns across 9 bases. After removal of 3 bases from V and 7 bases from J, the junction contained 6 bases not matched to a gene. Germline V CDR1 and CDR2: MNHEY, SMNVEV (reference sequence). The length of the CDR3 is 15 residues. DNA of the CDR3: TGTGCCAGCAGTTTTCTTGGCGGGGGGGTCGGGGAGCTGTTTTTT. This gives the protein CASSFLGGGVGELFF.

The chain couples TRBV6-5 to TRBJ1-3; D is unclear. Trimming cost V 8 bases and J 0 bases, with 5 bases left between them. CDR3 length: 12 amino acids. The germline V gene encodes CDR1 MNHEY and CDR2 SVGAGI. The CDR3 region has the DNA TGTGCCAGCGGCCGCTCTGGAAACACCATATATTTT. Translated: CASGRSGNTIYF.

This chain uses TRBV18 with TRBJ1-2, with a weak D call TRBD1 (5 bases). The CDR3 runs 14 residues. V lost 2 bases to trimming and J lost 6 bases, with 13 bases between them. Germline CDR1 reads KGHSH; CDR2 reads LQKENI. The CDR3 bases are TGTGCCAGCTCACCAGTCCTAGAAGGGGATGGCTACACCTTC. Translated: CASSPVLEGDGYTF. The variable domain in full, with the rest retrieved from reference TRBV18 and TRBJ1-2, is NAGVMQNPRHLVRRRGQEARLRCSPMKGHSHVYWYRQLPEEGLKFMVYLQKENIIDESGMPKERFSAEFPKEGPSILRIQQVVRGDSAAYFCASSPVLEGDGYTFGSGTRLTVV.

V usage is TRBV25-1 and J usage is TRBJ2-4; TRBD2 might be the D (5 bases). From germline, CDR1 is MGHDK and CDR2 SYGVNS. The CDR3 covers 13 residues. The V and J ends lost 6 bases and 14 bases respectively, with 20 bases between them. The CDR3 coding sequence is TGTGCCAGCAGGGGCGGGTTCGCTAGCAACAAGTACTTC. Translating gives CASRGGFASNKYF.